The text below deals with one TCR beta chain. This clone showed up just a few times. It has no known antigen specificity. No qualities accompany the bases; no much larger clone lies one base away. From the germline V gene, CDR1 is SGDLS and CDR2 is YYNGEE. Germline trimming: 1 base from V, 0 bases from J; junction bases outside gene matches: 2. From the cysteine up to the phenylalanine, the CDR3 has a length of 15 residues. The read is trimmed to its CDR3 DNA, 45 bases read in frame from base 1. Receptor libraries were prepared by the immunoSEQ multiplex PCR assay. For the multiplex PCR, a mixture combining 60 forward primers for TCR Vbeta segments and 13 reverse primers for TCR Jbeta segments was used. The CDR3 region of rearranged TCR beta genes was amplified from genomic DNA by a multiplex PCR assay. The amplified TCR beta libraries were sequenced on the Illumina HiSeq System as 87-base-pair reads. Concerning the study's data processing: Across the 500 to 700 repertoires, a later analysis counted tens of millions of unique TCR beta chains, around 11 million of which were shared by at least two donors. Raw reads were error-corrected and collapsed into unique sequences by a nearest-neighbor algorithm in which closely related sequences were merged to remove PCR and sequencing errors. V, D and J gene segments were assigned by aligning CDR3 sequences to IMGT reference sequences. Each retained sequence needed at least a six-nucleotide match to both a V gene segment and a J gene segment. A rearrangement was called productive if the CDR3 had no stop codons and remained in frame with V and J, and every other rearrangement was called non-productive. CDR3 was defined according to IMGT convention as the region running from the second conserved V-encoded cysteine to the conserved J-encoded phenylalanine. The earlier analysis of 450 to 750 of the donors excluded any sequence lacking an unambiguous match to a single V gene segment. In an earlier analysis of 587 of the donors, V segments were called functional above 56.7% productive rearrangements and were called segregating when the between-donor standard deviation exceeded 5%. A statistical classification framework was built for diagnosing cytomegalovirus status from the catalog of TCR beta chain sequences. V and J gene assignment, in a later analysis, came from comparing TCR nucleotide sequences with IMGT/GENE-DB human TR gene sequences. A later analysis assigned CDR3 sequences and most-parsimonious VDJ recombination scenarios with the TCRdist pipeline. A later analysis defined each TCR beta chain by its CDR3 amino acid sequence plus V-gene family, and excluded reads lacking a unique V-gene family. In a later analysis, fewer than 600 highly shared, low-generation-probability nucleotide sequences were removed to address suspected cross-contamination and a sequencing artifact. In a later analysis, a clonal expansion index for each public chain was calculated from normalized within-repertoire ranks of inferred template counts. Generation probabilities in a later analysis came from a VDJ recombination model fitted to out-of-frame rearrangements, and those results were checked against IGoR. A later analysis scored TCR-TCR, TCR-HLA and TCR-CMV co-occurrence with hypergeometric tests, applying a repertoire-size bias correction to TCR pairs. In a later analysis, false discovery rates were estimated by permuting HLA or CMV assignments 20 times. In a later analysis, co-occurring TCRs were grouped with DBSCAN, and TCRdist sequence similarity was added when clustering was performed within HLA-allele-positive subsets. Repertoires with fewer than 30,000 or more than 120,000 public chains, plus five repertoires with anomalous nucleotide sharing, were excluded from co-occurrence clustering. TCRdb holds this immuneACCESS table with in-frame rearrangements only. Some clones are missing; in checked studies, unresolved V genes explain under half, and the rest has no known cause. Clone size and the V and J calls come from that table; the DNA yielded D and trimming. This sample has around 140,000 clones in its table, and 70% to 85% of those were observed once. Of the sample, around 1.9% is held by the ten largest clones.

These data originate in a study of cytomegalovirus exposure and HLA in healthy donors (dated 2017 in TCRdb). Turning to the overall study: An earlier analysis of about 560 of the donors reported 276 Gb of sequence data and 95 million to 140 million unique TCR beta sequences obtained from about 180 million T cells. An early release that covered roughly 600 HLA-typed donors contained approximately 300 gigabases of sequencing data and tens of millions of unique TCR sequences. Among the roughly 390 genotyped donors, around 81% belonged to the genetic ancestry cluster associated with self-reported Caucasian donors. The aim of the study was to test whether cataloging public T cell receptors could identify signatures of past pathogen exposure. The T cell repertoires of 700 or so subjects were profiled by immunosequencing and related to cytomegalovirus serostatus. A separate validation cohort of some 130 different subjects was used in addition to the roughly 640-subject first cohort. To predict cytomegalovirus infection status, the study combined high-throughput TCR immunosequencing, statistical association of individual TCRs with disease status, and machine learning. To study patterns of TCR occurrence, a later analysis re-analyzed previously published TCR beta repertoires from under 750 donors and added high-resolution HLA genotyping. Rather than using new phenotypic data, the later analysis identified candidate immune exposures from TCR beta sequences and from how often those sequences occurred across donors. An earlier analysis of approximately 640 of the donors applied high-throughput TCR beta sequencing to assess whether each TCR beta V gene segment acted as functional or pseudogenic. Alongside the repertoire data, information on donor age, sex, ethnicity and CMV serostatus was compiled. In a later genetic analysis, genome-wide SNP genotypes for about 55% of the roughly 670 donors were used, and that subset was treated as a discovery cohort. Every discovery cohort repertoire had been produced on one sequencing platform. HLA typing covered class I and class II loci at four-digit resolution. Typing coverage varied by locus: 629-630 donors for A, B, C, DRB1 and DQB1; approximately 560 for DQA1; more than 600 for DPA1; some 470 for DPB1. Roughly 5 DR-DQ haplotypes were handled as single units for association and clustering because linkage in the cohort was strong. Among approximately 370 genotyped donors of the cohort, an average of approximately 240,000 unique TCR beta nucleotide sequences was sequenced per donor, of which roughly 17% were non-productive.

In total, fewer than 750 healthy bone marrow donors made up the cohort. At the time of sampling, every cohort member was nominally healthy, though immune exposures that went unrecorded were likely present. The donor was CMV seronegative and was included in the group of several hundred seronegative cohort members. Every donor gave a peripheral blood sample, and the peripheral blood mononuclear cells from that sample were used for TCR beta sequencing. Genomic DNA was extracted from the blood cell samples with the Qiagen DNeasy Blood Extraction Kit. General conclusions and limits of the study: Across donors, most TCR sequences were observed very rarely, whereas some public TCRs were present in many individuals. Some IMGT-functional V segments, including TRBV6-2 and TRBV6-3, could not be told apart with the 87-base-pair reads, so those segments were excluded. Correlated functional status among segregating V segments might reflect linkage disequilibrium, but an unknown experimental factor could not be ruled out. A cluster of highly shared sequence variants was judged likely to represent a technical artifact of the sequencing pipeline. The study gave a list of about 150 TCR beta chains associated with cytomegalovirus. In vitro tests confirmed that a few of the cytomegalovirus-associated TCR beta chains recognize cytomegalovirus antigens. According to a later analysis, most CMV-associated TCR beta chains appeared to be HLA-restricted, and the HLA associations seemed to be driven largely by CMV exposure. A later genetic analysis associated a missense DCLRE1C variant with V-gene and J-gene trimming of TCR beta chains, and an independent cohort replicated the association. An earlier analysis of approximately 590 of the donors showed that most TCR beta V segments appeared in productive rearrangements either about 87% or about 30% of the time, which broadly matched IMGT annotations. Immune exposure information for the cohort was limited to CMV serostatus. According to the authors, the approach could potentially be generalized to other disease states and immunological phenotypes. Specific HLA alleles were associated with 15,000 to 20,000 TCR beta sequences at a false discovery rate of 0.05 in a later analysis. The classifier was reported to diagnose cytomegalovirus status with high specificity and sensitivity in both the original and validation cohorts. A further reported finding was that TCR beta sequences accurately predicted the HLA-A and HLA-B alleles for most subjects in the first cohort. Compared with the approximately 670-donor mean, donors in an Asian-associated ancestry cluster had fewer N-insertions in productive TCRs, according to a later genetic analysis. In a later analysis, several top co-occurrence clusters were reported to appear linked to parvovirus B19, influenza, CMV and Epstein-Barr virus. The presence/absence analyses assumed that sequencing depth was roughly uniform across donors, and that assumption may not be true. A later analysis found that HLA-associated TCR beta chains were more clonally expanded and had lower generation probabilities than equally common non-associated chains. Because counts were too low, under 20 rarely observed V segments, including chromosome 9 orphons, were left out of the earlier analysis of a few hundred of the donors. This cohort had only TCR beta chains sequenced, and the lack of alpha or paired-chain data limited which features could be detected. Because HLA typing was unavailable for some donors at each locus, only the typed subset was used in association tests. According to a later analysis, TCR association rates differed among HLA loci, with DRB1 alleles showing the most associated TCRs and HLA-C alleles showing the fewest. When HLA alleles, especially DR and DQ, strongly co-occurred, attributing TCR associations to individual alleles was difficult.

Sequencing input: PBMCs. The source of this sequence is a woman aged 35 to 49 in good health and CMV-seronegative. This chain joins TRBV9 to TRBJ2-3; 7 junctional bases match TRBD2. CDR3 sequence: CASSVLSGSTDTQYF. The sequenced DNA is TGTGCCAGCAGCGTACTTAGCGGGAGCACAGATACGCAGTATTTT.